A selection of T cell receptor beta chains follows, all from one sample in a study of post-analysis software for immune sequencing data. TCRdb re-analysed the PCR reads in MiXCR, keeping a single row per CDR3 protein. The data contain over 700,000 distinct CDR3 sequences, roughly 27% of them singletons. Source material: blood. Source of these receptors: a girl aged 10-17 years with multiple sclerosis. Each CDR3 is given with its conserved first and last residue. A D gene is named only where the DNA matches it firmly. A clone size is listed for some rows: how often the clone was seen (once, few, many), or a class if it is expanded.

clone_size: many; j_call: TRBJ2-1; v_call: TRBV7-6; d_call: .; cdr3_aa: CASSQGGSEQFF; cdr3_nt: TGTGCCAGCAGTCAAGGGGGGTCGGAGCAGTTCTTC
clone_size: few; j_call: TRBJ2-3; v_call: TRBV6-6; d_call: TRBD1; cdr3_aa: CASMGTGADMQYF; cdr3_nt: TGTGCCAGCATGGGGACAGGGGCAGATATGCAGTATTTT
clone_size: .; j_call: TRBJ1-4; v_call: TRBV12-3/TRBV12-4; d_call: .; cdr3_aa: CASSPATRQRREKLFF; cdr3_nt: TGTGCCAGCAGTCCAGCGACCCGACAGCGTAGGGAAAAACTGTTTTTT
clone_size: few; j_call: TRBJ1-6; v_call: TRBV20-1; d_call: .; cdr3_aa: CSARERESSYNSPLHF; cdr3_nt: TGCAGTGCTAGGGAAAGAGAGAGCTCCTATAATTCACCCCTCCACTTT
clone_size: .; j_call: TRBJ1-5; v_call: TRBV12-3/TRBV12-4; d_call: .; cdr3_aa: CASSSSASSQPQHF; cdr3_nt: TGTGCCAGCAGTTCCAGCGCCTCGAGTCAGCCCCAGCATTTT
clone_size: .; j_call: TRBJ1-2; v_call: TRBV5-1; d_call: TRBD1; cdr3_aa: CASSAMTGINYGYTF; cdr3_nt: TGCGCCAGCAGCGCTATGACAGGGATTAACTATGGCTACACCTTC
clone_size: .; j_call: TRBJ2-1; v_call: TRBV20-1; d_call: .; cdr3_aa: CSASDDSRDNEQFF; cdr3_nt: TGCAGTGCTAGCGACGATTCTAGGGACAATGAGCAGTTCTTC
clone_size: .; j_call: TRBJ2-3; v_call: TRBV6-5; d_call: .; cdr3_aa: CASKVRSSRVADTQYF; cdr3_nt: TGTGCCAGCAAGGTCCGGAGTTCCAGAGTCGCAGATACGCAGTATTTT
clone_size: .; j_call: TRBJ1-1; v_call: TRBV5-5; d_call: TRBD1; cdr3_aa: CASSERTGVNTEAFF; cdr3_nt: TGTGCCAGCAGCGAAAGGACAGGAGTGAACACTGAAGCTTTCTTT
clone_size: .; j_call: TRBJ2-7; v_call: TRBV15; d_call: .; cdr3_aa: CATSTLRFLEQYF; cdr3_nt: TGTGCCACCAGCACCCTCAGGTTCCTCGAGCAGTACTTC
clone_size: .; j_call: TRBJ1-5; v_call: TRBV6-6; d_call: .; cdr3_aa: CASSLAVWAQHF; cdr3_nt: TGTGCCAGCAGCCTTGCCGTTTGGGCCCAGCATTTT
clone_size: many; j_call: TRBJ2-1; v_call: TRBV5-1; d_call: TRBD1; cdr3_aa: CASSLDRGNEQFF; cdr3_nt: TGTGCCAGCAGCCTGGACAGGGGCAATGAGCAGTTCTTC
clone_size: once; j_call: TRBJ1-2; v_call: TRBV28; d_call: .; cdr3_aa: CASGRPSGRDGYTF; cdr3_nt: TGTGCCAGCGGGAGGCCCTCCGGTAGGGATGGCTACACCTTC
clone_size: .; j_call: TRBJ1-5; v_call: TRBV12-3/TRBV12-4; d_call: .; cdr3_aa: CASRPEVDQPQHF; cdr3_nt: TGTGCCAGCAGGCCGGAGGTAGATCAGCCCCAGCATTTT
clone_size: .; j_call: TRBJ2-5; v_call: TRBV29-1; d_call: TRBD1; cdr3_aa: CSVDEIKYRDRVYF; cdr3_nt: TGCAGCGTGGACGAAATAAAGTACCGGGACAGGGTGTACTTC
clone_size: .; j_call: TRBJ2-4; v_call: TRBV2; d_call: TRBD1; cdr3_aa: CASKGQLAKNIQYF; cdr3_nt: TGTGCCAGCAAGGGACAGCTAGCCAAAAACATTCAGTACTTC
clone_size: .; j_call: TRBJ1-5; v_call: TRBV6-6; d_call: .; cdr3_aa: CASSYNRVSNQPQHF; cdr3_nt: TGTGCCAGCAGTTACAATCGGGTTAGCAATCAGCCCCAGCATTTT
clone_size: many; j_call: TRBJ2-5; v_call: TRBV29-1; d_call: .; cdr3_aa: CSVVGEETQYF; cdr3_nt: TGCAGCGTTGTAGGAGAAGAGACCCAGTACTTC
clone_size: once; j_call: TRBJ2-5; v_call: TRBV7-2; d_call: .; cdr3_aa: CASSTSGTRMETQYF; cdr3_nt: TGTGCCAGCAGCACATCAGGGACGAGGATGGAGACCCAGTACTTC
clone_size: few; j_call: TRBJ2-5; v_call: TRBV20-1; d_call: .; cdr3_aa: CSARWFRRQETQYF; cdr3_nt: TGCAGTGCTAGGTGGTTTAGGAGGCAAGAGACCCAGTACTTC
clone_size: .; j_call: TRBJ2-1; v_call: TRBV7-2; d_call: TRBD1; cdr3_aa: CASSTRQGNPWGEQFF; cdr3_nt: TGTGCCAGCAGCACAAGACAGGGGAACCCTTGGGGGGAGCAGTTCTTC
clone_size: .; j_call: TRBJ2-3; v_call: TRBV7-2; d_call: .; cdr3_aa: CASSPPKGPVITDTQYF; cdr3_nt: TGTGCCAGCAGCCCTCCGAAGGGCCCCGTCATCACAGATACGCAGTATTTT
clone_size: once; j_call: TRBJ2-1; v_call: TRBV20-1; d_call: .; cdr3_aa: CSARDLTLTGNGQFF; cdr3_nt: TGCAGTGCTAGAGATCTAACCCTAACCGGCAATGGGCAGTTCTTC
clone_size: .; j_call: TRBJ2-7; v_call: TRBV7-2; d_call: TRBD2; cdr3_aa: CASSRAGGPGEQYF; cdr3_nt: TGTGCCAGCAGTCGAGCGGGAGGGCCGGGGGAGCAGTACTTC
clone_size: .; j_call: TRBJ2-2; v_call: TRBV3-1; d_call: .; cdr3_aa: CASSQDGISGELFF; cdr3_nt: TGTGCCAGCAGCCAAGACGGGATATCCGGGGAGCTGTTTTTT
clone_size: few; j_call: TRBJ2-1; v_call: TRBV20-1; d_call: .; cdr3_aa: CSAGRIGNEQFF; cdr3_nt: TGCAGTGCCGGTAGAATAGGGAATGAGCAGTTCTTC